This section outlines one T cell receptor beta chain sequence together with its context. Study processing details: Reference gene primer amplification yielded estimated nucleated cell counts. TCRdb keeps only in-frame clones here, not all; method: immunoSEQ multiplex PCR. The D gene and trimming were derived from the DNA, and the V and J assignments and clone size from that table. The repertoire has 250,000 to 300,000 clones, 82% of them found once; the top ten carry 2.5% to 3.5%. The sample originates from a study of blood T cell repertoires in COVID-19. This clonotype was sampled from a woman aged 18 to 35 with acute or convalescent COVID-19. The sequencing input was peripheral blood.

CDR3 DNA sequence: TGCGCCAGCAGCTTAAGCGGGGCCCACTCCTACGAGCAGTACTTC. It translates to CASSLSGAHSYEQYF. The J gene is TRBJ2-7, the V gene TRBV5-1; 7 bases match TRBD2. The J segment lost 0 bases and the V segment lost 2 bases, leaving 5 bases of the junction unmatched. The CDR3 is made up of 15 amino acids. Germline V gives CDR1 SGHRS, CDR2 YFSETQ. The full variable domain, in which reference TRBV5-1 and TRBJ2-7 provide the parts outside the CDR3, is KAGVTQTPRYLIKTRGQQVTLSCSPISGHRSVSWYQQTPGQGLQFLFEYFSETQRNKGNFPGRFSGRQFSNSRSEMNVSTLELGDSALYLCASSLSGAHSYEQYFGPGTRLTVT.